These 26 T cell receptor beta chains share one sample of origin, sequenced in a study of T cell responses to AZD1222 COVID-19 vaccine. The protocol was immunoSEQ multiplex PCR, while the TCRdb copy is restricted to in-frame clones and leaves out a portion. The data show about 92,000 clones, roughly 90% seen once. Sequencing used peripheral blood, obtained on day 0 of AZD1222 vaccination. The receptors were sampled from an adult in good health.

V is TRBV7-2 and J is TRBJ2-7; 8 nucleotides line up with TRBD1. Germline trimming cut 6 bases from V and 4 bases from J; bases unmatched to any gene: 8. The CDR3 is 14 residues long. Germline-derived CDR1 and CDR2 are SGHTA and FQGNSA. The CDR3 DNA follows: TGTGCCAGCAGACTCGGACAGGGATTATACGAGCAGTACTTC. Its protein is CASRLGQGLYEQYF.

The V gene is TRBV7-2, the J gene TRBJ2-2; 11 nucleotides line up with TRBD1. From germline, CDR1 is SGHTA and CDR2 FQGNSA. Trimming removed 3 bases from V and 7 bases from J; junction bases left unmatched: 1. The CDR3 totals 14 residues. CDR3 DNA: TGTGCCAGCAGCTTGGGACAGGGGGTCGGGGAGCTGTTTTTT. This encodes CASSLGQGVGELFF. Variable domain in full (rest from reference TRBV7-2 and TRBJ2-2): GAGVSQSPSNKVTEKGKDVELRCDPISGHTALYWYRQSLGQGLEFLIYFQGNSAPDKSGLPSDRFSAERTGGSVSTLTIQRTQQEDSAVYLCASSLGQGVGELFFGEGSRLTVL.

The gene calls are TRBV30 and TRBJ1-2; D is perhaps TRBD1 (5 bases). Germline CDR1 and CDR2: GTSNPN and SVGIG (reference sequence). With 8 bases removed from V and 6 bases from J, the gap between germline ends came to 16 bases. The CDR3 length is 12 residues. The CDR3 loop is CARRGDPNGYTF. The CDR3 region has the DNA TGTGCCCGTCGAGGGGACCCTAATGGCTACACCTTC.

This chain links TRBV7-9 with TRBJ2-2; no firm D call. The V gene lost 3 bases and the J gene lost 7 bases, with 12 bases spanning the gap. The CDR3 length is 14 residues. CDR1 is SEHNR and CDR2 is FQNEAQ in the germline V gene (reference sequence). As DNA, the CDR3 is TGTGCCAGCAGCTTTGGGCTTCACGGCGGGGAGCTGTTTTTT. It is translated as CASSFGLHGGELFF.

J is TRBJ2-2 and V is TRBV5-1; D gene unclear. V gave up 4 bases and J gave up 1 base, with 11 bases separating them. Germline CDR1 is SGHRS and CDR2 is YFSETQ. The CDR3 is 15 amino acids. DNA for the CDR3: TGCGCCAGCAGCACCTTAGCCCGGAACACCGGGGAGCTGTTTTTT. This translates into CASSTLARNTGELFF.

This sequence joins TRBV5-1 and TRBJ2-7, with 11 bases lining up with TRBD2. Germline V CDR1 and CDR2: SGHRS, YFSETQ. V lost 2 bases and J lost 2; bases outside the gene matches: 6. The CDR3 has 16 residues. CDR3 sequence: CASSFGLAGRTYEQYF. The CDR3 nucleotides read TGCGCCAGCAGCTTCGGACTAGCGGGCAGAACCTACGAGCAGTACTTC.

The chain carries TRBV7-2 and TRBJ1-1; TRBD1 might be the D (6 bases). The CDR3 has 14 residues. Germline CDR1 SGHTA, CDR2 FQGNSA. V was pared by 7 bases and J by 0 bases, with 12 bases between. The CDR3 protein is CASNYRAMNTEAFF. CDR3 nucleotide sequence: TGTGCCAGCAACTACAGGGCGATGAACACTGAAGCTTTCTTT.

V and J are TRBV15 and TRBJ1-1; maybe TRBD1 (5 bases). Germline V gene sequence: CDR1 LNHNV, CDR2 YYDKDF (reference sequence). Trimming took 4 bases from V and 4 from J, leaving 13 bases between them. The CDR3 has 14 amino acids. CDR3 sequence (DNA): TGTGCCACCAGCAAGGGACTCGGTGGCACTGAAGCTTTCTTT. Translating it yields CATSKGLGGTEAFF.

This clone has more than one count but fewer than ten. The chain recombines TRBV7-2 with TRBJ1-1; no reliable D call. This CDR3 region has 13 residues. V lost 2 bases to trimming and J lost 7 bases, with 11 bases between them. Germline CDR1 and CDR2: SGHTA and FQGNSA. CDR3 loop: CASSLSNGFEAFF. The CDR3 DNA sequence: TGTGCCAGCAGCTTAAGCAATGGGTTTGAAGCTTTCTTT.

This clone was recorded only once. The chain combines TRBV5-6 with TRBJ1-6; the D is unclear. The CDR3 has 16 amino acids. V shed 4 bases and J shed 5 bases, with 16 bases lying between them. CDR1 is SGHDT and CDR2 is YYEEEE in the germline V gene. The CDR3 bases are TGTGCCAGCAGCCGAGAGGATCTTCGACATAATTCACCCCTCCACTTT. Translated: CASSREDLRHNSPLHF.

The V call is TRBV6-5, the J call TRBJ2-3; TRBD1 might be the D (6 bases). Germline V gene sequence: CDR1 MNHEY, CDR2 SVGAGI. The length of the CDR3 is 14 residues. Deletions cut 6 bases from V and 0 bases from J, with 10 bases between. The CDR3 sequence: CASSLQGSTDTQYF. CDR3 nucleotide sequence: TGTGCCAGCAGCTTACAGGGAAGCACAGATACGCAGTATTTT.

The genes are TRBV7-2 and TRBJ1-4, with D hard to call. Germline CDR1 and CDR2: SGHTA and FQGNSA. Trimming took off 0 bases at V and 0 bases at J, with 2 bases between the two ends. The CDR3 sequence is 14 residues long. The CDR3 nucleotides read TGTGCCAGCAGCTTAGCCGCAACTAATGAAAAACTGTTTTTT. Its translation: CASSLAATNEKLFF.

For the CDR3, the DNA is TGCGCCAGCAGCCTACTAGCGGGAGGGCCGCAGACCGGGGAGCTGTTTTTT. Protein sequence: CASSLLAGGPQTGELFF. V gene TRBV5-1 combines with J gene TRBJ2-2; 13 bases are shared with TRBD2. The germline gives CDR1 SGHRS, CDR2 YFSETQ. Unmatched junction bases numbered 8, after V lost 4 bases and J lost 5 bases. The CDR3 covers 17 residues.

CDR3 in DNA: TGTGCCAGCAGTTACTCGAGCGGGAGCTCCTACAATGAGCAGTTCTTC. It encodes CASSYSSGSSYNEQFF. The V and J genes are TRBV6-5 and TRBJ2-1; 8 bases are shared with TRBD2. The CDR3 length is 16 residues. V lost 0 bases and J lost 0; bases outside the gene matches: 1. The germline V gene encodes CDR1 MNHEY and CDR2 SVGAGI.

This rearrangement joins TRBV27 to TRBJ1-5, with 8 bases fitting TRBD1. The germline gives CDR1 MNHEY, CDR2 SMNVEV (reference sequence). V was pared by 9 bases and J by 0 bases, with 7 bases of the junction left unmatched. The CDR3 has 15 amino acids. This chain's CDR3 is CASGQGAYSNQPQHF. As DNA, the CDR3 is TGTGCCAGTGGGCAGGGGGCATATAGCAATCAGCCCCAGCATTTT.

The J gene is TRBJ1-3, the V gene TRBV9; no firm D call. Germline assignment: CDR1 SGDLS and CDR2 YYNGEE. The CDR3 has 14 residues. The V end was cut by 0 bases, the J end by 3 bases, with 7 bases between. The CDR3 DNA follows: TGTGCCAGCAGCGTAGAAACAGTTGGAAACACCATATATTTT. Translated: CASSVETVGNTIYF.

This chain joins TRBV7-3 and TRBJ1-3; unclear D gene. Germline CDR1 reads SGHTA; CDR2 reads FQGTGA. CDR3 size: 16 residues. With 4 bases removed from V and 1 base from J, the gap between germline ends came to 14 bases. CDR3 nucleotides: TGTGCCAGCAGCTCAAACCACCCGGGTTCTGGAAACACCATATATTTT. It encodes CASSSNHPGSGNTIYF.

The chain employs TRBV4-3 and TRBJ2-2; 7 nucleotides agree with TRBD2. Per germline, CDR1 LGHNA and CDR2 YSLEER. V lost 0 bases to trimming and J lost 6 bases; unmatched junction nucleotides: 10. This CDR3 has 17 amino acids. CDR3 DNA: TGCGCCAGCAGCCAAGATTCCAGCGGGGTGAGCCCCGGGGAGCTGTTTTTT. It codes for CASSQDSSGVSPGELFF.

V gene TRBV28 combines with J gene TRBJ1-4; maybe TRBD1 (6 bases). This CDR3 contains 15 residues. Per germline, CDR1 MDHEN and CDR2 SYDVKM. V dropped 2 bases and J dropped 5 bases, with 12 bases sitting between them. The CDR3 here is CASSLIQGPNEKLFF. In DNA, the CDR3 is TGTGCCAGCAGTTTAATACAGGGTCCAAATGAAAAACTGTTTTTT.

The gene calls are TRBV9 and TRBJ2-5; 9 nucleotides agree with TRBD1. Trimming took 2 bases from V and 4 from J; bases not matched to a gene: 6. CDR3 size: 15 residues. CDR1 is SGDLS, CDR2 YYNGEE, per germline. The CDR3 sequence is CASSVQQGAGETQYF. The CDR3 DNA is TGTGCCAGCAGCGTCCAACAGGGGGCGGGAGAGACCCAGTACTTC.

The rearrangement uses TRBV9 and TRBJ2-1; maybe TRBD1 (7 bases). V was pared by 0 bases and J by 0 bases, with 10 bases between. This CDR3 is 16 amino acids long. Looked up from germline, CDR1 is SGDLS and CDR2 is YYNGEE. The CDR3: CASSVDQGGSYNEQFF. The CDR3 nucleotides read TGTGCCAGCAGCGTAGATCAGGGGGGCTCCTACAATGAGCAGTTCTTC.

The CDR3, as DNA: TGCGCCAGCAGCCAAGATCCCTCGGGAGCCACCTACGAGCAGTACTTC. This gives the protein CASSQDPSGATYEQYF. V usage is TRBV4-3 and J usage is TRBJ2-7; perhaps TRBD2 as D (6 bases). Germline V gene lookup returns CDR1 LGHNA and CDR2 YSLEER. Trimming shortened V by 0 bases and J by 2 bases, and 14 bases separated the two germline ends. The CDR3 totals 16 residues.

There are a few counts of this clone. V and J are TRBV7-9 and TRBJ1-1; D call uncertain. The CDR3 is 13 residues long. Trimming shortened V by 1 base and J by 0 bases, and 3 bases separated the two germline ends. CDR1 and CDR2 (germline): SEHNR, FQNEAQ (reference sequence). The CDR3 here is CASSLVVNTEAFF. CDR3 bases: TGTGCCAGCAGCTTAGTCGTGAACACTGAAGCTTTCTTT.

The J gene is TRBJ1-5, the V gene TRBV28; 8 nucleotides align to TRBD1. CDR3 length: 18 amino acids. From germline, CDR1 is MDHEN and CDR2 SYDVKM. The trim removed 7 bases at V and 4 bases at J, leaving 18 bases unmatched. Here the CDR3 reads CASTKGKWQGAKNQPQHF. The DNA of the CDR3 is TGTGCCAGCACCAAAGGCAAGTGGCAGGGGGCCAAAAATCAGCCCCAGCATTTT.

This chain joins TRBV6-5 and TRBJ2-2, with no clear D. The CDR3 has 12 residues. Germline loops: CDR1 MNHEY, CDR2 SVGAGI. Trimming removed 7 bases from V and 6 bases from J, with 9 bases in between. CDR3 coding DNA: TGTGCCAGCACCAGAGGTGCCGGGGAGCTGTTTTTT. Encoded protein: CASTRGAGELFF.

V usage is TRBV19 and J usage is TRBJ2-3; TRBD1 might be the D (5 bases). V dropped 4 bases and J dropped 0 bases, with 14 bases sitting between them. Germline assignment: CDR1 LNHDA and CDR2 SQIVND (reference sequence). The CDR3 contains 16 residues. CDR3 sequence (DNA): TGTGCCAGTAGTACCTCCGGCAGGGCCAGCACAGATACGCAGTATTTT. Translating it yields CASSTSGRASTDTQYF.